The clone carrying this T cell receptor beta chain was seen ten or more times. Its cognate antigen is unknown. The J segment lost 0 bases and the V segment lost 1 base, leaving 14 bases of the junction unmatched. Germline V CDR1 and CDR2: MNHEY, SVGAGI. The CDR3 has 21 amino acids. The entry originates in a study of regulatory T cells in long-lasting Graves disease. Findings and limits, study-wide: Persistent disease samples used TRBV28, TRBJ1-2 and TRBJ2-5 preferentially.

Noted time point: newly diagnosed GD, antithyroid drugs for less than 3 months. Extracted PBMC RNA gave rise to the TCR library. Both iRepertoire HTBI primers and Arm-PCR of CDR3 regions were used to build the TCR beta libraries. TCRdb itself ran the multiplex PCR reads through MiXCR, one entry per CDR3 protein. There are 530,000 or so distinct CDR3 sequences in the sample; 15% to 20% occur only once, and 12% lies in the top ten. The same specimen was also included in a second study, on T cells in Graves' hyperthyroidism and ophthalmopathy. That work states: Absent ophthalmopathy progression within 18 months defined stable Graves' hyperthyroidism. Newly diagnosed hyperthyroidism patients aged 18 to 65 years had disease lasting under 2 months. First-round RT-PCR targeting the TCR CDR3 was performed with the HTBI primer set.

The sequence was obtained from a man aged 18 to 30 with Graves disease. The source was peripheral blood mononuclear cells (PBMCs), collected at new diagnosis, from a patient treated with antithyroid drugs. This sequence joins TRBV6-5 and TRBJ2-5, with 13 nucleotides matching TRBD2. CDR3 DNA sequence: TGTGCCAGCAGTTACTGGACACCCAGACTAGCGGGAGGCCCGTACCAAGAGACCCAGTACTTC. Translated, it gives CASSYWTPRLAGGPYQETQYF.